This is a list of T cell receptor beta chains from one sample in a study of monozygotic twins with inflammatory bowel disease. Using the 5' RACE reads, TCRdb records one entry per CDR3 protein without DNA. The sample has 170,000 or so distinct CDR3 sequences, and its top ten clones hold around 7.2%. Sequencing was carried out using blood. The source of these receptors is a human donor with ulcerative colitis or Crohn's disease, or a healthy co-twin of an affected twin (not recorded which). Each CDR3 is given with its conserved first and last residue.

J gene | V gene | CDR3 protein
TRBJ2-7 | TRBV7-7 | CASSLSGYNEQYF
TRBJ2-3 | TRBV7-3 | CASSLSGTSGSGADTQYF
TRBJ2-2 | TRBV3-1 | CASSQELLAGATGELFF
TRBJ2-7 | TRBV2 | CASSEAGGLLTYEQYF
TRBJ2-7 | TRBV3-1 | CASSQGPTRYEQYF
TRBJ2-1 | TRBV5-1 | CASSFGRNPANEQFF
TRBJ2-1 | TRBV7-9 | CASSLMVNEQFF
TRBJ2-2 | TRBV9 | CASSVTPGGRGGSGSDTGELFF
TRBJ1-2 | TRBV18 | CASSPGQGHGYTF
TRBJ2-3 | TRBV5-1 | CASSLSQLTDTQYF
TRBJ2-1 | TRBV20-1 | CSATRLAGDNYNEQFF
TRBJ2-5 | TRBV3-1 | CASSHRTSGRAKETQYF
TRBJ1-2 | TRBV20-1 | CSARVTSQGKGEGYTF
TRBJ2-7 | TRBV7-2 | CASSPALYEQYF
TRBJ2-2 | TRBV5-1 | CASSFSMNTGELFF
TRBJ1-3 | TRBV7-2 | CASSLARNTIYF
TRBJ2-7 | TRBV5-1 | CASRKSGTDPYEQYF
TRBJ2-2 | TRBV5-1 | CASSRAGELFF
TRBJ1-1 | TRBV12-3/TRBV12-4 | CASTPLGQWTEAFF
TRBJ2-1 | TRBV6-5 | CASSYSKGFSSYNEQFF
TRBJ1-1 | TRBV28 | CASSTQGGSTEAFF
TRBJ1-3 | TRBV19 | CASSPRTKPPGNTIYF
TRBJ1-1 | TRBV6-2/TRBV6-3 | CASRGGRNTEAFF
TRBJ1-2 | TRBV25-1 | CASSESQGGYGYTF
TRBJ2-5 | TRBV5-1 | CASTRDMVGVETQYF
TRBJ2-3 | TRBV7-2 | CASSLLGGHTDTQYF
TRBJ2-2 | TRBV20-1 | CSAPPSGVNTGELFF